Listed below are T cell receptor beta chains from one sample, sequenced in a study of T cell changes during pregnancy in multiple sclerosis. Repertoires were generated with immunoSEQ multiplex PCR, while TCRdb's copy carries only in-frame clones and drops some. The data show 60,000 to 80,000 clones, around nine tenths seen once. The specimen comprised peripheral blood, sampled before pregnancy. The origin of the receptors is a female donor with multiple sclerosis, enrolled in a pregnancy study. CDR3s include the opening cysteine and the closing phenylalanine or tryptophan. Fields, in order: D gene, V gene, J gene, CDR3 length, clone size, CDR3 DNA, CDR3 protein. A D gene is named only where the DNA matches it firmly. Not every row has a clone size; where given, it reads once, few, many or a size class.

TRBD1	TRBV19	TRBJ1-2	14	.	TGTGCCAGTAGTACTACAGGGGGCGTAGGTGGCTACACCTTC	CASSTTGGVGGYTF
TRBD2	TRBV2	TRBJ2-5	16	.	TGTGCCAGCAGCGGGGGGGCAGGGACCAACCGGGGGACCCAGTACTTC	CASSGGAGTNRGTQYF
.	TRBV2	TRBJ1-5	16	.	TGTGCCAGCATAGGAGGCAGGGGTGGGAGCAATCAGCCCCAGCATTTT	CASIGGRGGSNQPQHF
.	TRBV5-1	TRBJ1-1	15	.	TGCGCCAGCAGCGCGGGCCCCTCTCTTGGCACTGAAGCTTTCTTT	CASSAGPSLGTEAFF
TRBD1	TRBV9	TRBJ1-2	16	.	TGTGCCAGCAGCGTAAGCATTTCACAGGGGGTATACGGCTACACCTTC	CASSVSISQGVYGYTF
.	TRBV10-1	TRBJ2-2	15	.	TGCGCCAGCAGTACGGAGGCAGCGGACACCGGGGAGCTGTTTTTT	CASSTEAADTGELFF
TRBD2	TRBV7-9	TRBJ2-3	19	.	TGTGCCAGCTCTGCTTTCCCAGGACTAGCGGGAACCGGCACAGATACGCAGTATTTT	CASSAFPGLAGTGTDTQYF
TRBD1	TRBV25-1	TRBJ1-1	16	.	TGTGCCAGCAGTAGGACAGGGTCGTACATGAACACTGAAGCTTTCTTT	CASSRTGSYMNTEAFF
.	TRBV7-6	TRBJ1-1	13	.	TGTGCCAGCAGCTTCTCACAGGATACTGAAGCTTTCTTT	CASSFSQDTEAFF
TRBD1	TRBV19	TRBJ1-5	14	.	TGTGCCAGTAGCACCCAGGGGGCTTTTCAGCCCCAGCATTTT	CASSTQGAFQPQHF
TRBD1	TRBV6-1	TRBJ2-7	13	.	TGTGCCAGCAGTGAAGGGACAGGGTTCGAGCAGTACTTC	CASSEGTGFEQYF
.	TRBV7-2	TRBJ2-7	14	.	TGTGCCAGCAGCTTGCAGGGTTCTTTTAACGAGCAGTACTTC	CASSLQGSFNEQYF
.	TRBV19	TRBJ1-6	15	.	TGTGCCAGTAGTATAGCACCAGATTCCGATTCACCCCTCCACTTT	CASSIAPDSDSPLHF
TRBD2	TRBV18	TRBJ2-3	14	.	TGTGCCAGCTCCGGACTAGCCTACACAGATACGCAGTATTTT	CASSGLAYTDTQYF
TRBD1	TRBV11-1	TRBJ2-7	17	.	TGTGCCAGCAGCCTCGGACAGGCCCTAATGGTATCCTACGAGCAGTACTTC	CASSLGQALMVSYEQYF
TRBD1	TRBV2	TRBJ2-7	14	.	TGTGCCAGCACCCCCACAGGGGGATCCTACGAGCAGTACTTC	CASTPTGGSYEQYF
.	TRBV11-2	TRBJ2-7	13	.	TGTGCCAGCAGCTCCTCAAACAGCTACGAGCAGTACTTC	CASSSSNSYEQYF
.	TRBV7-2	TRBJ1-2	14	.	TGTGCCAGCAGCCCGACGACGACGGGCTATGGCTACACCTTC	CASSPTTTGYGYTF
.	TRBV25-1	TRBJ1-2	14	.	TGTGCCAGCAGTGAATACGCCCTGGTAGATGGCTACACCTTC	CASSEYALVDGYTF
TRBD1	TRBV2	TRBJ2-7	15	.	TGTGCCAGCAGGGACCTGGTGGGACAGCCCTACGAGCAGTACTTC	CASRDLVGQPYEQYF
.	TRBV5-6	TRBJ1-2	16	.	TGTGCCAGCAGCCCGGGAGCTATGAGGTGGGACTATGGCTACACCTTC	CASSPGAMRWDYGYTF
.	TRBV30	TRBJ2-7	13	.	TGTGCCTGGAATCTGGGGCTAGAGTACGAGCAGTACTTC	CAWNLGLEYEQYF
TRBD2	TRBV6-5	TRBJ2-2	15	.	TGTGCCAGCCAGCGGGACTGGATAGGGACCGGGGAGCTGTTTTTT	CASQRDWIGTGELFF
TRBD2	TRBV6-5	TRBJ2-5	15	.	TGTGCCAGCATTCTCTATAGCGGGGCACAAGAGACCCAGTACTTC	CASILYSGAQETQYF
TRBD1	TRBV5-4	TRBJ2-1	15	.	TGTGCCAGCAGCCCGGACAGGGGCCCGGTCAATGAGCAGTTCTTC	CASSPDRGPVNEQFF
TRBD2	TRBV9	TRBJ2-1	16	.	TGTGCCAGCAGCGTAGTGAGCGGGGGTGGGGGCAATGAGCAGTTCTTC	CASSVVSGGGGNEQFF
.	TRBV4-1	TRBJ1-5	18	.	TGCGCCAGCAGCCAAGGGTTTTTGGGGCGTCATGAGGATCAGCCCCAGCATTTT	CASSQGFLGRHEDQPQHF
.	TRBV27	TRBJ2-7	13	.	TGTGCCAGCAGCCCGGACAGACTATACGAGCAGTACTTC	CASSPDRLYEQYF
.	TRBV18	TRBJ1-1	11	.	TGTGCCAGCTCATATACGGGGGAAGCTTTCTTT	CASSYTGEAFF
.	TRBV7-7	TRBJ2-2	15	.	TGTGCCAGCAGCACAGTTGCAGGGATGGGCGGGGAGCTGTTTTTT	CASSTVAGMGGELFF
.	TRBV2	TRBJ2-3	15	.	TGTGCCAGCAGTGAAGCCCTAATAGTGGCAGATACGCAGTATTTT	CASSEALIVADTQYF
.	TRBV11-2	TRBJ2-1	13	.	TGTGCCAGCAGCTTAGGGAACAACAGGGATCAGTTCTTC	CASSLGNNRDQFF
TRBD1	TRBV19	TRBJ1-1	17	.	TGTGCCAGTAGTATTAATGGACAGGGGCGGGGGAACACTGAAGCTTTCTTT	CASSINGQGRGNTEAFF
.	TRBV5-1	TRBJ1-2	13	.	TGCGCCAGCAGCTTATCCGGGGGAGTAGGCTACACCTTC	CASSLSGGVGYTF
TRBD2	TRBV7-6	TRBJ2-6	17	.	TGTGCCAGCAGCGCCGGGACTAGGTTCGCTGGGGCCAACGTCCTGACTTTC	CASSAGTRFAGANVLTF
.	TRBV9	TRBJ2-3	14	.	TGTGCCAGCAGCGTAGTCCCCGAGCCGGATACGCAGTATTTT	CASSVVPEPDTQYF
.	TRBV28	TRBJ1-1	16	.	TGTGCCAGCAGTTTCCCCCGGACAGCTGGGAACACTGAAGCTTTCTTT	CASSFPRTAGNTEAFF
TRBD2	TRBV19	TRBJ2-5	16	.	TGTGCCAGTGGAACTAGCGGGAGGGCAAACCAAGAGACCCAGTACTTC	CASGTSGRANQETQYF
.	TRBV15	TRBJ1-2	15	.	TGTGCCACCAGCAGACCAACATTAACCTCCTATGGCTACACCTTC	CATSRPTLTSYGYTF
TRBD1	TRBV5-1	TRBJ2-3	13	.	TGCGCCAGCACCCCAGGGGGCGGGGATACGCAGTATTTT	CASTPGGGDTQYF
TRBD2	TRBV7-9	TRBJ2-3	16	.	TGTGCCAGCAGCCGGAGCCTAGCGGAGAACACAGATACGCAGTATTTT	CASSRSLAENTDTQYF
TRBD2	TRBV7-9	TRBJ2-5	16	.	TGTGCCAGCAGCTTAGCACTAGCGGGAGCCGGGGAGACCCAGTACTTC	CASSLALAGAGETQYF
.	TRBV19	TRBJ1-3	15	few	TGTGCCAGTAGTTCCGGACAGCATCGAGGAAACACCATATATTTT	CASSSGQHRGNTIYF
TRBD1	TRBV19	TRBJ2-5	14	.	TGTGCCAGTAGTATGGGACAGGGGGGAGAGACCCAGTACTTC	CASSMGQGGETQYF
TRBD1	TRBV5-1	TRBJ1-6	16	few	TGCGCCAGCAGCATTACCGGGACAGGGGATAATTCACCCCTCCACTTT	CASSITGTGDNSPLHF
.	TRBV9	TRBJ1-3	17	.	TGTGCCAGCAGCGCGCCGCTCGGGGAGGGCTCTGGAAACACCATATATTTT	CASSAPLGEGSGNTIYF
TRBD1	TRBV6-5	TRBJ2-5	14	.	TGTGCCAGCAGTTTTCACAGGGGGGAAGAGACCCAGTACTTC	CASSFHRGEETQYF
.	TRBV9	TRBJ2-1	15	once	TGTGCCAGCAGCGTTCTTCCAGTAAAGAGGAATGAGCAGTTCTTC	CASSVLPVKRNEQFF
TRBD2	TRBV6-5	TRBJ2-1	16	.	TGTGCCAGCAGTTACTCGTTACTAGCGGGGTACAATGAGCAGTTCTTC	CASSYSLLAGYNEQFF
.	TRBV9	TRBJ1-5	14	.	TGTGCCAGCAGCCGAGACAATAGCAATCAGCCCCAGCATTTT	CASSRDNSNQPQHF
TRBD1	TRBV5-1	TRBJ1-1	13	.	TGCGCCAGCAGCTCCGGGACAGGGGGTGAAGCTTTCTTT	CASSSGTGGEAFF
.	TRBV5-4	TRBJ2-7	13	.	TGTGCCAGCAGCCAGGCCACCCACTACGAGCAGTACTTC	CASSQATHYEQYF
TRBD2	TRBV7-3	TRBJ2-1	13	.	TGTGCCAGCAGCACCGGCGGGGGGAATGAGCAGTTCTTC	CASSTGGGNEQFF
.	TRBV7-8	TRBJ2-4	16	.	TGTGCCAGCAGCTTAGCTCCGCGTCTAGCCAAAAACATTCAGTACTTC	CASSLAPRLAKNIQYF
.	TRBV4-3	TRBJ2-6	16	.	TGCGCCAGCAGCCAAGGGGGCTCGGGCGGGGCCAACGTCCTGACTTTC	CASSQGGSGGANVLTF
TRBD1	TRBV27	TRBJ1-1	16	once	TGTGCCAGCAGGCGGACAGGGTATAGGGCGAACACTGAAGCTTTCTTT	CASRRTGYRANTEAFF
TRBD2	TRBV4-3	TRBJ2-1	18	.	TGCGCCAGCAGCCAAGATCGGTCCACTAGCGGGGGGGTGAATGAGCAGTTCTTC	CASSQDRSTSGGVNEQFF